The entry below describes one T cell receptor (beta chain). RNA, once extracted, was reverse transcribed into cDNA for use as the sequencing template. The repertoire was sequenced with immunoSEQ multiplex PCR; TCRdb's copy has only in-frame clones and lacks some. The repertoire holds a few hundred thousand clones, with approximately 40% as singletons. This sample is part of a study of CD8+ T cells in alopecia areata. CDR1 is KGHSH, CDR2 LQKENI, per germline. Between the trimmed V and J ends, which lost 6 bases and 4 bases, there was a span of 11 bases. CDR3 length: 13 residues. Treatment described: oral pan-JAK inhibitor, 5-10 mg twice daily. PBMCs provided sorted CD4+ and CD8+ T cells.

The source of this sequence is a human donor with alopecia areata. Specimen: CD4+ T cells sorted from blood, collected at approximately week 36, from a patient treated with tofacitinib. This chain links TRBV18 with TRBJ2-3; perhaps TRBD2 as D (6 bases). The CDR3 loop is CASSSGRADTQYF. The CDR3 nucleotides read TGTGCCAGCTCCTCCGGGAGAGCAGATACGCAGTATTTT.